This T cell receptor (beta chain) was sequenced during a study of cytomegalovirus exposure and HLA in healthy donors. Study results and limitations: Relative to equally common others, HLA-associated TCR beta chains showed greater clonal expansion in a later analysis.

With 60 Vbeta and 13 Jbeta primers, the PCR was carried out. Profiling relied on immunoSEQ multiplex PCR, and the TCRdb table lists in-frame clones only, not all of them. The sample contains about 170,000 clones, about 82% of which appear only once. CDR1 is KGHSH, CDR2 LQKENI, per germline. V was pared by 3 bases and J by 2 bases, with 8 bases of the junction left unmatched. The CDR3 runs 16 residues. This clone has a single count. What it recognizes is unknown. Material for sequencing was PBMCs. V and J are TRBV18 and TRBJ1-2; TRBD1 matches at 8 bases. This TCR was recovered from a woman aged 45-65 years in good health and CMV-seropositive. The CDR3 DNA sequence: TGTGCCAGCTCACCCCTCGACAGGGGAGAGAACTATGGCTACACCTTC. As protein: CASSPLDRGENYGYTF.